This TCR beta chain came from a study of shared clonotypes between healthy human individuals. As to this clone: No antigen is known for it.

Repertoires were generated with immunoSEQ multiplex PCR, while TCRdb's copy carries only in-frame clones and drops some. The sample has 850,000 to 1,100,000 clones, approximately 75% seen once. Study-level points and caveats: Larger richness was generally estimated for naive than memory subsets.

This CDR3 has 11 residues. Trimming left V 5 bases short and J 4 bases short, with 4 bases between. CDR1 LNHDA and CDR2 SQIVND come from the germline V gene (reference sequence). The sequence derives from a man between 18 and 35 years old in good health. Some clones in this sample may be carry-over from other donors' samples. The rearrangement links TRBV19 to TRBJ2-3; D ambiguous. The sequenced sample consisted of memory CD4+ T cells from PBMCs. The subset: CD45RA-negative fraction. As DNA, the CDR3 is TGTGCCAGTAGTTCTTCAGATACGCAGTATTTT. The encoded protein is CASSSSDTQYF.